Detailed here is one T cell receptor beta chain. What it binds is unknown. From the RT-PCR reads, TCRdb called clonotypes with MiXCR, one entry per CDR3 protein. The sample has approximately 250,000 distinct CDR3 sequences; 9.5% to 15% are singletons. The CDR3 is 15 residues long. Germline V gene data show CDR1 as SGDLS and CDR2 as YYNGEE. V was shortened by 4 bases and J by 0 bases, with 11 bases between the two germline ends. This specimen belongs to a study of response to subunit inactivated influenza vaccine. Overall study findings and caveats: That few new T cells are recruited by each seasonal influenza vaccination was the authors' suggestion.

Sample: non-naive T cells sorted from PBMCs, taken around two weeks before vaccination. The chain uses TRBV9 and TRBJ1-5; maybe TRBD1 (5 bases). The receptor was derived from a man aged 45 to 65 who received an inactivated influenza vaccine. The CDR3 DNA follows: TGTGCCAGCAGCCCTGGGGCAGCTAGCAATCAGCCCCAGCATTTT. This sequence encodes CASSPGAASNQPQHF. The full variable domain, in which reference TRBV9 and TRBJ1-5 provide the parts outside the CDR3, is DSGVTQTPKHLITATGQRVTLRCSPRSGDLSVYWYQQSLDQGLQFLIQYYNGEERAKGNILERFSAQQFPDLHSELNLSSLELGDSALYFCASSPGAASNQPQHFGDGTRLSIL.